This T cell receptor (beta chain) was sequenced during a study of T cell clonotyping in hematopoietic cell transplantation (TCRdb year 2021). Background on the whole study: Blood samples were obtained from recipients approximately 28 days before transplant and at days 30, 100 and 180 after transplant. A total of over 130 blood samples were gathered in the study from fewer than 40 consecutive transplant recipients along with their related donors. For roughly five patients, samples were drawn at the onset of acute graft-versus-host disease and then compared against samples from patients who never went on to develop GVHD. Recruitment of patients was conducted between late 2015 and early 2017, and follow-up was continued until late 2020 or death.

This specimen's time point label, per the study, means: recipient sample taken at acute GVHD onset. Using Nuclei Lysis Solution, genomic DNA was extracted from unfractionated peripheral blood mononuclear cells that were either fresh or cryopreserved. Summary of the overall study and its limitations: Just a small fraction of recipient repertoires overlapped with donor repertoires, and more than 95% appeared de novo at the given depth. Broader TCR repertoire diversity after transplant was predicted by Inverse Simpson Index values from donors and from recipients before transplant. Recipient TCR diversity fell after transplant, with pathologically expanded clonotypes rising progressively from day 30 to day 180. The sample size was limited and the cells went unsorted, which meant the CD4 and CD8 repertoire contributions could not be told apart.

Concerning this clone: This receptor's antigen is unknown. No much larger clone is present one base from it, and per-base qualities are unavailable.

The immunoSEQ assay, a bias-controlled multiplex PCR with V- and J-specific primers, was used to amplify TCR beta CDR3 regions from genomic DNA. In a second PCR step, the CDR3 amplicons were tagged with a proprietary barcode plus Illumina adapter sequences. An Illumina MiSeq instrument was used to sequence the CDR3 libraries. On the study's bioinformatics: Export and quality control were done with immunoSEQ Analyzer 3.0, while downstream analyses used R Bioconductor and Immunarch. Repertoire metrics were calculated using only productive rearrangements within the normalized downsampled data set. Pathologically expanded clonotypes were defined as those larger than 5 templates in the normalized cohort. The Inverse Simpson Index served as the measure of repertoire diversity. CMV-specificity analyses were carried out on the non-normalized data set to capture all clonotypes. Drawn from immuneACCESS, this table holds only the in-frame rearrangements with V and J called that TCRdb kept. Clones are partly lost; checked studies trace under half to an unresolved V gene and leave the rest unexplained. V and J calls and clone size come straight from that table; D and trimming were deduced from the DNA. The sample table lists some 2,800 clones, about 90% of them with a count of one. About 10% of the sample goes to the ten largest clones.

The CDR3, from cysteine to phenylalanine, totals 13 residues. Only the CDR3 region is kept as DNA, spanning 39 bases read in frame from base 1. A distance of 9 bases separates the germline ends of V and J, which lose 4 bases and 2 bases respectively. CDR1 and CDR2 (SGHDN, FVKESK) derive from the germline V gene. The source material was PBMCs, sampled at the time of graft-versus-host disease after allogeneic stem cell transplant. Here the chain combines TRBV14 and TRBJ2-7; the D gene lacks a confident call. This receptor was taken from a male patient aged 55 to 70 who had an allogeneic stem cell transplant from a related donor, so the T cells may come from the graft donor. Some clones in this sample may be carry-over from other donors' samples. CDR3 region: CASSPTDTYEQYF. In nucleotides, the sequence is TGTGCCAGCAGCCCCACGGATACCTACGAGCAGTACTTC.